This T cell receptor beta chain was documented in a study of cytomegalovirus exposure and HLA in healthy donors. Germline V gives CDR1 SGHTA, CDR2 FQGNSA. Trimming pared 3 bases from V and 1 base from J, leaving 9 bases between. The CDR3 extends over 14 amino acids. Overall study findings and caveats: In a later analysis, at a false discovery rate of 0.05, some 15,000 TCR beta sequences were associated with HLA alleles. What was likely a sequencing artifact was a cluster of highly shared sequence variants.

Regarding this clone: The antigen is not known.

PCR primers comprised 60 Vbeta and 13 Jbeta primers. Study processing details: Later, an analysis found about 80 million unique TCR beta chains, and 8.5 million to 14 million of these were shared. The data were produced by immunoSEQ multiplex PCR, yet TCRdb's version contains in-frame clones alone and is incomplete. V and J calls and clone size are as listed in that table; D and trimming were resolved from the DNA. The top ten hold about 0.7% of the sample, which has approximately 140,000 clones, about four fifths seen once. The receptor was isolated from a man between 18 and 29 years old in good health and CMV-seronegative. The specimen sequenced was PBMCs. The rearrangement links TRBV7-2 to TRBJ1-2, with D unclear. CDR3 in amino acids: CASSLSRYNYGYTF. DNA of the CDR3: TGTGCCAGCAGCTTGTCCAGGTATAACTATGGCTACACCTTC. Looking up the rest from reference TRBV7-2 and TRBJ1-2 gives the full variable domain: GAGVSQSPSNKVTEKGKDVELRCDPISGHTALYWYRQSLGQGLEFLIYFQGNSAPDKSGLPSDRFSAERTGGSVSTLTIQRTQQEDSAVYLCASSLSRYNYGYTFGSGTRLTVV.